This T cell receptor beta chain was recovered during a study of CD8+ T cells in alopecia areata. With regard to this clone: The target antigen is unknown.

The treatment: oral pan-JAK inhibitor, 5-10 mg twice daily. Regarding the study as a whole: Scalp clonality decreased significantly with tofacitinib, and so did expanded CD8+ clones among the top 100. Lesional scalp displayed greater clonality than normal scalp, most notably in alopecia totalis/universalis.

The CDR3 contains 14 residues. The V and J ends lost 0 bases and 6 bases respectively, with 13 bases between them. From germline, CDR1 is GTSNPN and CDR2 SVGIG (reference sequence). Extraction and reverse transcription of RNA yielded cDNA as the sequencing template. Assay: immunoSEQ multiplex PCR; the TCRdb copy retains only in-frame clones and omits some. The sample carries 190,000 or so clones, roughly three fifths recorded once. This chain connects TRBV30 to TRBJ2-3; D is ambiguous. Sequences were derived from CD8+ T cells sorted from blood, sampled at week 24, from a patient treated with tofacitinib. The source of this sequence is a human donor with alopecia areata. CDR3 region: CAWSVGATSDTQYF. CDR3 DNA: TGTGCCTGGAGTGTTGGTGCAACGAGCGATACGCAGTATTTT. Filled out from reference TRBV30 and TRBJ2-3, the complete variable domain reads SQTIHQWPATLVQPVGSPLSLECTVEGTSNPNLYWYRQAAGRGLQLLFYSVGIGQISSEVPQNLSASRPQDRQFILSSKKLLLSDSGFYLCAWSVGATSDTQYFGPGTRLTVL.